This TCR beta chain was found in a study of cytomegalovirus exposure and HLA in healthy donors. This PCR relied on a set of 60 Vbeta primers and 13 Jbeta primers. Assay: immunoSEQ multiplex PCR; the TCRdb copy retains only in-frame clones and omits some. The data contain approximately 100,000 clones, 74% of them singletons. The CDR3 is 13 amino acids. The V end lost 0 bases, the J end lost 7 bases, and 10 bases lay between the germline ends. Germline assignment: CDR1 GTSNPN and CDR2 SVGIG (reference sequence). Remarks on this clone: Its matching antigen is unknown.

Overall study results and limits: A later analysis showed TCR association rates differing by HLA locus, peaking at DRB1 and lowest at HLA-C. Other equally common chains were less clonally expanded than HLA-associated TCR beta chains, a later analysis showed. The study had only CMV serostatus as immune exposure information.

Those who donated were healthy bone marrow donors. This receptor was identified in a human donor in good health. Sequenced: PBMCs. The V call is TRBV30, the J call TRBJ2-1, with a possible D match to TRBD2 (5 bases). CDR3 sequence reads: CAWSVGWRNEQFF. The CDR3 DNA reads as TGTGCCTGGAGTGTCGGTTGGAGGAATGAGCAGTTCTTC.